The 14 T cell receptor beta chains listed next were all sequenced from one sample in a study of blood T cell repertoires in COVID-19. Clones were read by immunoSEQ multiplex PCR, and TCRdb kept only the in-frame ones, dropping some. The table shows about 99,000 clones, with 75% to 90% occurring only once. Sequenced: peripheral blood. The receptors stem from a man aged 60 to 75 with acute or convalescent COVID-19.

The CDR3 spells CASNPRVYSYNEQFF. CDR3 DNA: TGTGCCAGTAACCCGAGAGTTTACTCCTACAATGAGCAGTTCTTC. V gene TRBV19 combines with J gene TRBJ2-1; D is uncertain. Germline V lookup: CDR1 LNHDA, CDR2 SQIVND (reference sequence). The CDR3 contains 15 residues. The V gene lost 7 bases and the J gene lost 0 bases, with 13 bases spanning the gap.

The chain is built from TRBV15 and TRBJ2-2, with 7 bases fitting TRBD2. Germline trimming cut 0 bases from V and 6 bases from J; bases unmatched to any gene: 4. This CDR3 contains 15 residues. Germline values: CDR1 LNHNV, CDR2 YYDKDF (reference sequence). The CDR3 region is CATSRERAGAGELFF. CDR3 sequence (DNA): TGTGCCACCAGCAGAGAGAGGGCGGGAGCCGGGGAGCTGTTTTTT.

This chain connects TRBV2 to TRBJ2-2; 9 bases align to TRBD1. There are 14 residues in the CDR3. Per the germline V gene, CDR1 is SNHLY and CDR2 is FYNNEI. With 5 bases clipped from V and 5 bases from J, the junction kept 3 bases outside the gene matches. The CDR3 region is CASSWTGETGELFF. The DNA for the CDR3 is TGTGCCAGCAGTTGGACAGGGGAGACCGGGGAGCTGTTTTTT.

This chain connects TRBV28 to TRBJ1-2; D gene unclear. Per the germline V gene, CDR1 is MDHEN and CDR2 is SYDVKM. Trimming left V 4 bases short and J 4 bases short, with 7 bases between. The CDR3 has 12 amino acids. The CDR3 spells CASSWAGYGYTF. The CDR3 region has the DNA TGTGCCAGCAGTTGGGCAGGCTATGGCTACACCTTC.

The chain combines TRBV27 with TRBJ2-2; a weak D match, TRBD2 (7 bases). This CDR3 has 18 amino acids. The germline V and J ends were trimmed by 6 bases and 3 bases, with 23 bases remaining between them. Per the germline V gene, CDR1 is MNHEY and CDR2 is SMNVEV (reference sequence). The CDR3 region is CASRGASGTVSYTGELFF. The CDR3 nucleotides read TGTGCCAGCAGGGGGGCTAGCGGAACCGTCTCCTACACCGGGGAGCTGTTTTTT.

This clone has only a few counts. The genes are TRBV21-1 and TRBJ1-4. TRBV21-1 is tagged as a pseudogene. The CDR3 has 12 amino acids. Here the CDR3 DNA reads TGTGCCGTCCCCCCCTTTTATACGGAACTGTTTTTT. Protein product: CAVPPFYTELFF.

The chain carries TRBV6-5 and TRBJ2-7, with D perhaps matching TRBD2 (5 bases). The CDR3 loop spans 14 amino acids. Trimming stripped 0 bases from V and 4 bases from J, with 10 bases between. CDR1 and CDR2 from the germline V gene are MNHEY and SVGAGI. The CDR3 DNA reads as TGTGCCAGCAGTTACTCGAGCACGGGGTACGAGCAGTACTTC. Translating gives CASSYSSTGYEQYF.

The V gene is TRBV6-5, the J gene TRBJ2-7; 8 bases fit TRBD2. The CDR3 totals 15 residues. With 0 bases clipped from V and 2 bases from J, the junction kept 3 bases outside the gene matches. Germline assignment: CDR1 MNHEY and CDR2 SVGAGI. As DNA, the CDR3 is TGTGCCAGCAGTTACTCATCCGGGGGGGCCTACGAGCAGTACTTC. Amino acid sequence: CASSYSSGGAYEQYF.

The chain joins TRBV7-8 to TRBJ2-5; 9 nucleotides align to TRBD1. Germline values: CDR1 SGHVS, CDR2 FQNEAQ. With 2 bases clipped from V and 5 bases from J, the junction kept 3 bases outside the gene matches. The CDR3 runs to 14 residues. CDR3 sequence (DNA): TGTGCCAGCAGCTTAAGGGACAGGGATGAGACCCAGTACTTC. It codes for CASSLRDRDETQYF.

The V gene is TRBV7-9, the J gene TRBJ2-5, with 11 nucleotides matching TRBD1. V shed 5 bases and J 4 bases; nucleotides not matched to a gene: 9. The CDR3 extends over 16 amino acids. Germline loops: CDR1 SEHNR, CDR2 FQNEAQ (reference sequence). CDR3 region: CASSRSGQGDGETQYF. The CDR3 DNA reads as TGTGCCAGCAGCCGATCGGGACAGGGGGACGGAGAGACCCAGTACTTC.

The CDR3 protein is CATSDPSGNQPQHF. The CDR3 nucleotides read TGTGCCACCAGTGATCCATCAGGGAATCAGCCCCAGCATTTT. V is TRBV24-1 and J is TRBJ1-5, with a tentative D call TRBD1 (5 bases). Germline CDR1 reads KGHDR; CDR2 reads SFDVKD. With 3 bases removed from V and 4 bases from J, the gap between germline ends came to 9 bases. The CDR3 covers 14 residues.

As to this clone: This sample also contains other DNA sequences that code for the same CDR3. The rearrangement uses TRBV5-1 and TRBJ2-5; 8 nucleotides agree with TRBD2. J was trimmed by 2 bases and V by 4 bases; bases with no gene match: 4. The germline gives CDR1 SGHRS, CDR2 YFSETQ. The length of the CDR3 is 14 residues. Here the CDR3 reads CASSTGGGQETQYF. The CDR3 bases are TGCGCCAGCAGCACGGGAGGGGGTCAAGAGACCCAGTACTTC.

The genes are TRBV19 and TRBJ1-2; no clear D gene. The CDR3 loop spans 16 amino acids. The V gene's germline CDR1 is LNHDA and CDR2 SQIVND (reference sequence). Between the trimmed V and J ends, which lost 7 bases and 2 bases, there was a span of 20 bases. This chain's CDR3 is CASTQPSQTGNYGYTF. In nucleotides, the CDR3 is TGTGCCAGTACCCAACCCTCGCAGACGGGAAACTATGGCTACACCTTC.

This clone has just one count. This rearrangement joins TRBV28 to TRBJ1-2, with D possibly matching TRBD1 (5 bases). The ends were cut back, 5 bases at V and 8 bases at J, with 18 bases in the middle. The germline V gene encodes CDR1 MDHEN and CDR2 SYDVKM. The CDR3 covers 14 residues. CDR3 region: CASSGPPGVGGYTF. Written as DNA, the CDR3 is TGTGCCAGCAGTGGACCTCCGGGGGTCGGGGGCTACACCTTC.